Listed here are 10 T cell receptor beta chains from one sample, sequenced in a study of spatial heterogeneity in lung cancer. The time point is: blood at routine non-recurrence follow-up after resection. From the 5' RACE reads, TCRdb called clonotypes with MiXCR, one entry per CDR3 protein. The repertoire holds around 15,000 distinct CDR3 sequences, about 20% seen once, with roughly 6.4% in the top ten. The sample was PBMCs, taken at follow-up. Receptors were obtained from a male donor with early-stage non-small cell lung cancer.

This clonotype has a handful of counts. The V gene is TRBV20-1, the J gene TRBJ2-7; TRBD1 might be the D (6 bases). The V gene's germline CDR1 is DFQATT and CDR2 SNEGSKA (reference sequence). This CDR3 has 13 residues. V was shortened by 6 bases and J by 1 base, with 13 bases between the two germline ends. The CDR3 region is CSAPVRGSYEQYF. DNA of the CDR3: TGCAGTGCCCCGGTAAGGGGGTCCTACGAGCAGTACTTC.

Within the sample, this clonotype is medium-sized. V usage is TRBV11-2 and J usage is TRBJ2-2; possible D gene TRBD1, 6 bases. Trimming took 5 bases from V and 6 from J, leaving 19 bases between them. Germline V gives CDR1 SGHAT, CDR2 FQNNGV. This CDR3 has 16 amino acids. The DNA for the CDR3 is TGTGCCAGCAGCCCTCTCGAGGGGGTGGAACCCGGGGAGCTGTTTTTT. Translated: CASSPLEGVEPGELFF.

This rearrangement joins TRBV5-1 to TRBJ2-1; 9 nucleotides align to TRBD1. The CDR3 is 16 amino acids. The germline gives CDR1 SGHRS, CDR2 YFSETQ. After removal of 4 bases from V and 3 bases from J, the junction contained 8 bases not matched to a gene. The CDR3 region has the DNA TGCGCCAGCAGCCTAACACAGGGGGCGGGCTACAATGAGCAGTTCTTC. Its translation is CASSLTQGAGYNEQFF.

V is TRBV20-1 and J is TRBJ2-1; possible D gene TRBD1, 5 bases. CDR1 DFQATT and CDR2 SNEGSKA come from the germline V gene (reference sequence). With 1 base removed from V and 5 bases from J, the gap between germline ends came to 12 bases. CDR3 length: 14 amino acids. CDR3 bases: TGCAGTGCTAGAGGGGGCCCGATTCACAATGAGCAGTTCTTC. Translated: CSARGGPIHNEQFF.

This clonotype is deemed medium-sized (0.01 to 0.1%). CDR3 coding DNA: TGTGCCAGCAGCTCAACCGACAGGGTTATGTTCTTC. This gives the protein CASSSTDRVMFF. This chain uses TRBV7-3 with TRBJ2-1, with TRBD1 matching 7 bases. The J segment lost 15 bases and the V segment lost 4 bases, leaving 9 bases of the junction unmatched. Looked up from germline, CDR1 is SGHTA and CDR2 is FQGTGA. The CDR3 consists of 12 residues.

J is TRBJ2-3 and V is TRBV6-5, with D perhaps matching TRBD1 (5 bases). The germline gives CDR1 MNHEY, CDR2 SVGAGI. Deletions cut 6 bases from V and 2 bases from J, with 21 bases between. The CDR3 contains 17 residues. The CDR3 region is CASSYDRRTTNTDTQYF. As DNA, the CDR3 is TGTGCCAGCAGCTACGATCGCCGGACAACCAACACAGATACGCAGTATTTT.

This clonotype came up many times. The V call is TRBV7-2, the J call TRBJ1-6, with TRBD1 as a possible D gene (5 bases). Germline V gene data show CDR1 as SGHTA and CDR2 as FQGNSA. The CDR3 runs to 13 residues. Trimming took 4 bases from V and 8 from J, leaving 9 bases between them. CDR3 coding DNA: TGTGCCAGCAGCTCGAGGGGCTATTCACCCCTCCACTTT. Translation: CASSSRGYSPLHF.

The V and J genes are TRBV4-1 and TRBJ2-3, with 7 bases matching TRBD1. The CDR3 spans 20 residues. Germline CDR1 reads MGHRA; CDR2 reads YSYEKL. V was clipped by 3 bases and J by 1 base; unmatched bases: 19. The CDR3: CASSHHHLRDRDSRTDTQYF. For the CDR3, the DNA is TGCGCCAGCAGCCACCACCACCTCAGAGACCGGGACAGCCGCACAGATACGCAGTATTTT.

The V gene is TRBV19, the J gene TRBJ1-1; D is uncertain. The V and J ends lost 2 bases and 8 bases respectively, with 12 bases between them. The CDR3 sequence is 13 residues long. Germline V gene sequence: CDR1 LNHDA, CDR2 SQIVND (reference sequence). The CDR3 DNA follows: TGTGCCAGTAGTATAAATTTGCTAGGGGAAGCTTTCTTT. The encoded protein is CASSINLLGEAFF. The full variable domain, with the rest looked up from reference TRBV19 and TRBJ1-1, is DGGITQSPKYLFRKEGQNVTLSCEQNLNHDAMYWYRQDPGQGLRLIYYSQIVNDFQKGDIAEGYSVSREKKESFPLTVTSAQKNPTAFYLCASSINLLGEAFFGQGTRLTVV.

This clonotype qualifies as medium-sized. An end of the junction differs from the germline gene, which may be a read error. The chain uses TRBV13 and TRBJ1-1; D gene ambiguous. Germline assignment: CDR1 PRHDT and CDR2 FYEKMQ (reference sequence). The CDR3 length is 17 residues. The CDR3 region has the DNA TGTGCCAGCAGTTCCCCTTCCCGCCGTGGTGTGAACGCTGAAGCTTTCTTT. It encodes CASSSPSRRGVNAEAFF.